This TCR beta chain is drawn from a study of shared clonotypes between healthy human individuals. Study context: Serving as donors were two women and a few men, whose ages spanned 18 to 49. Overall study results and limits: Non-shared clonotypes displayed generation probabilities falling below those of clonotypes present in all four donors. Of the naive CD4 clonotypes, roughly 5.2% were shared across a few donors.

About this clone: Its antigen is undetermined.

Data came from immunoSEQ multiplex PCR; TCRdb stores just in-frame clones and leaves some out. The sample contains about 1.5 million clones, 98% of which appear only once. The V gene end was trimmed by 4 bases and the J gene end by 5 bases; junction bases not matched to a gene: 6. Germline CDR1 is SGHRS and CDR2 is YFSETQ. The CDR3 has 14 amino acids. The donors were all Caucasian adults (living in Nashville, Tennessee). This sequence joins TRBV5-1 and TRBJ2-5, with 9 nucleotides matching TRBD2. The sequencing sample was made of naive CD4+ T cells sorted from blood. As for subset: CD45RA+ positively selected. The sequence derives from a man between 25 and 39 years old in good health. CDR3 in amino acids: CASSSLAGMETQYF. DNA for the CDR3: TGCGCCAGCAGCAGTCTAGCGGGAATGGAGACCCAGTACTTC. Full variable domain (remainder filled in from reference TRBV5-1 and TRBJ2-5): KAGVTQTPRYLIKTRGQQVTLSCSPISGHRSVSWYQQTPGQGLQFLFEYFSETQRNKGNFPGRFSGRQFSNSRSEMNVSTLELGDSALYLCASSSLAGMETQYFGPGTRLLVL.